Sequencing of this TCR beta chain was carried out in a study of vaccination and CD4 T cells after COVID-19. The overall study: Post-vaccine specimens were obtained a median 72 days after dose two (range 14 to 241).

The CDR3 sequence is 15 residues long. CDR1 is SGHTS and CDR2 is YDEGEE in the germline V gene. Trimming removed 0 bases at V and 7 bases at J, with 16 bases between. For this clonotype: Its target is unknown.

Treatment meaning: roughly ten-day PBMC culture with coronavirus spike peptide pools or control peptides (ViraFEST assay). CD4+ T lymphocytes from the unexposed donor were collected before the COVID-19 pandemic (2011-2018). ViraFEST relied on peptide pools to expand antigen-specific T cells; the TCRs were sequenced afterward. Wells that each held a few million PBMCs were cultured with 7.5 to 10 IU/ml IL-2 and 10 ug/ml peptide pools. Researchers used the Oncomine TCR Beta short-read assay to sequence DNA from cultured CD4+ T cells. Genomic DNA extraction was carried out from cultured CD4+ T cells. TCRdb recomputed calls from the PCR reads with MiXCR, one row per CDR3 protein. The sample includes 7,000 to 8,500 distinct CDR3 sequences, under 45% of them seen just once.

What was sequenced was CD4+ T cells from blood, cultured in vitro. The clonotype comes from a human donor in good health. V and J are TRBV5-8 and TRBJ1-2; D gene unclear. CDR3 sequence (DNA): TGTGCCAGCAGCTTGGCGGGCGGGGAGTCGGGTGGCTACACCTTC. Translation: CASSLAGGESGGYTF.